This TCR beta chain was observed in a study of early T cells in non-severe SARS-CoV-2 infection. Overall study: Chains were not paired, and sequencing was done on bulk RNA from unsorted whole blood. General study results and limits: VDJdb matches were skewed toward anti-spike CD8 T cell responses.

V lost 0 bases and J lost 9, with 12 bases in between. Germline loops: CDR1 SGHTA, CDR2 FQGNSA. The CDR3 is 15 residues long. This clonotype showed up many times. Its target is not known. Unique molecular identifiers (one per individual cDNA molecule) were attached. TCRdb reprocessed the 5' RACE reads with MiXCR, giving one entry per CDR3 protein. The sample has tens of thousands of distinct CDR3 sequences, roughly 11% seen once. The chain links TRBV7-2 to TRBJ1-6, with D maybe TRBD1 (5 bases). The sample comprised whole blood. This sequence was found in an adult who was a healthcare worker with PCR-confirmed SARS-CoV-2 infection or an uninfected control (not recorded which). The CDR3 sequence: CASSLAQGRGSPLHF. The CDR3 DNA sequence: TGTGCCAGCAGCTTAGCGCAGGGTCGGGGTTCACCCCTCCACTTT.